This TCR beta chain was documented in a study of T cell responses to AZD1222 COVID-19 vaccine. The CDR3 loop spans 18 amino acids. With V trimmed by 3 bases and J by 4 bases, 10 bases remained unmatched. Germline loops: CDR1 SGHDN, CDR2 FVKESK. Notes on the study in general: There were vaccine-associated CD4 TCRs across spike, dominant at 160-218 and 743-854. Clonal diversity may have been underestimated, and the donors were mostly white British, with more females than males. Rises in breadth and depth of Spike-specific TCRs came after two AZD1222 doses.

TCRdb's table, derived via immunoSEQ multiplex PCR, lists solely in-frame clones and lacks some. The sample carries roughly 200,000 clones, 90% to 95% recorded once. This clone was seen only once. Its antigen is not identified. This clonotype was obtained from an adult who received the MenACWY meningococcal vaccine as a control. The chain carries TRBV14 and TRBJ2-2, with 11 bases that match TRBD2. The input for sequencing was peripheral blood, taken 28 days after the second dose of the MenACWY control vaccine. CDR3 amino acids: CASSQLPLAGGPTGELFF. As DNA, the CDR3 is TGTGCCAGCAGCCAGCTTCCCCTAGCGGGGGGACCCACCGGGGAGCTGTTTTTT.